Below are 25 T cell receptor beta chains sequenced from a single sample in a study of shared clonotypes between healthy human individuals. TCRdb's copy holds only in-frame clones and misses some; the assay was immunoSEQ multiplex PCR. The table has about 2.1 million clones, approximately 94% seen once. CD45RO-negative cells were positively selected for CCR7, leaving out terminally differentiated effector memory CD45RA+ cells. The sample consisted of naive CD8+ T cells from PBMCs. These receptors all stem from a man younger than 35 in good health. Some clones in this sample may be carry-over from other donors' samples.

The V and J genes are TRBV7-8 and TRBJ2-5, with 11 bases identical to TRBD2. The CDR3 contains 18 residues. Germline-derived CDR1 and CDR2 are SGHVS and FQNEAQ. Germline trimming cut 0 bases from V and 5 bases from J; bases unmatched to any gene: 11. The CDR3 loop is CASSLALGVAGGMETQYF. The CDR3 nucleotides read TGTGCCAGCAGCTTAGCGCTTGGGGTAGCGGGAGGGATGGAGACCCAGTACTTC.

The chain combines TRBV28 with TRBJ2-2, with D uncertain. Trimming removed 7 bases from V and 8 bases from J, with 26 bases in between. The CDR3 is made up of 17 amino acids. The germline CDR1 and CDR2 sequences are MDHEN and SYDVKM. The CDR3 reads CASIPTPGQYPPGELFF. The CDR3 DNA reads as TGTGCCAGCATTCCTACCCCGGGCCAATACCCGCCGGGGGAGCTGTTTTTT.

The chain is built from TRBV30 and TRBJ1-5; no clear D. Trimming removed 2 bases from V and 4 bases from J, with 9 bases in between. Germline CDR1 reads GTSNPN; CDR2 reads SVGIG (reference sequence). CDR3 length equals 13 residues. The CDR3 bases are TGTGCCTGGAGTTGGGAGCCAAATCAGCCCCAGCATTTT. Protein sequence: CAWSWEPNQPQHF.

The chain combines TRBV7-9 with TRBJ2-1; no firm D call. Trimming took 5 bases from V and 10 from J, leaving 21 bases between them. The germline V gene has CDR1 SEHNR and CDR2 FQNEAQ (reference sequence). The CDR3 is made up of 15 amino acids. The CDR3 sequence is CASSPEAPPGYEQFF. The CDR3 bases are TGTGCCAGCAGCCCAGAGGCCCCCCCAGGTTACGAGCAGTTCTTC.

The chain has TRBV27 and TRBJ1-5; no reliable D call. V shed 0 bases and J shed 9 bases, with 15 bases lying between them. Germline V gene sequence: CDR1 MNHEY, CDR2 SMNVEV (reference sequence). The CDR3 is 15 amino acids. The DNA of the CDR3 is TGTGCCAGCAGTTTATCGTTTGCCCCGGGCCCGCCCCAGCATTTT. Translating it yields CASSLSFAPGPPQHF.

The chain combines TRBV5-4 with TRBJ2-1; D is ambiguous. The CDR3 contains 16 residues. The V gene's germline CDR1 is SGHNT and CDR2 YYREEE (reference sequence). The ends were cut back, 1 base at V and 2 bases at J, with 13 bases in the middle. The CDR3 DNA reads TGTGCCAGCAGCTTGCCTGTCGGGTCCACCTACAATGAGCAGTTCTTC. Protein sequence: CASSLPVGSTYNEQFF.

The chain is built from TRBV5-1 and TRBJ1-2; D call uncertain. The CDR3 loop spans 14 amino acids. Germline CDR1 is SGHRS and CDR2 is YFSETQ. Trimming cost V 4 bases and J 6 bases, with 16 bases left between them. The CDR3, as DNA: TGCGCCAGCAGCCGTAACGACGGGCATAATGGCTACACCTTC. Its translation: CASSRNDGHNGYTF. Together with reference TRBV5-1 and TRBJ1-2, the CDR3 gives the full variable domain: KAGVTQTPRYLIKTRGQQVTLSCSPISGHRSVSWYQQTPGQGLQFLFEYFSETQRNKGNFPGRFSGRQFSNSRSEMNVSTLELGDSALYLCASSRNDGHNGYTFGSGTRLTVV.

The chain has TRBV2 and TRBJ2-7, with 7 positions matching TRBD1. The CDR3 totals 13 residues. The germline V gene has CDR1 SNHLY and CDR2 FYNNEI. V shed 3 bases and J 3 bases; nucleotides not matched to a gene: 2. The DNA for the CDR3 is TGTGCCAGCAGTGAGACAGGGAACTACGAGCAGTACTTC. Its translation is CASSETGNYEQYF.

This chain links TRBV30 with TRBJ2-3; D is unresolved. This CDR3 comprises 11 residues. Germline-derived CDR1 and CDR2 are GTSNPN and SVGIG (reference sequence). V was trimmed by 2 bases and J by 3 bases, leaving 3 bases between them. The CDR3 DNA sequence: TGTGCCTGGAGTCCAACAGATACGCAGTATTTT. It codes for CAWSPTDTQYF.

J is TRBJ2-7 and V is TRBV7-4; D remains unclear. V was cut by 7 bases and J by 0 bases, with 19 bases left in between. This CDR3 comprises 16 residues. Germline-derived CDR1 and CDR2 are SGHVT and SQSDAQ. CDR3 residues: CASTRQSRRFSYEQYF. The CDR3 nucleotides are TGTGCCAGCACCCGTCAGAGTAGACGGTTCTCCTACGAGCAGTACTTC.

The V call is TRBV11-2, the J call TRBJ2-7; D possibly corresponds to TRBD2 (6 bases). Germline V lookup: CDR1 SGHAT, CDR2 FQNNGV. The length of the CDR3 is 16 residues. V lost 2 bases to trimming and J lost 0 bases, with 14 bases between them. The CDR3 coding sequence is TGTGCCAGCAGCTTATCGCGGACTACCGGCTCCTACGAGCAGTACTTC. This translates into CASSLSRTTGSYEQYF.

The chain recombines TRBV27 with TRBJ1-5, with D possibly matching TRBD1 (5 bases). The CDR3 sequence is 15 residues long. Germline V lookup: CDR1 MNHEY, CDR2 SMNVEV (reference sequence). V was pared by 6 bases and J by 4 bases, with 16 bases between. CDR3 loop: CASSPLGGANQPQHF. The CDR3, as DNA: TGTGCCAGCAGCCCCCTGGGTGGGGCTAATCAGCCCCAGCATTTT.

This clone was detected a few times. The same CDR3 is also encoded by other DNA sequences in this sample. J is TRBJ1-5 and V is TRBV2; perhaps TRBD1 as D (6 bases). V lost 6 bases to trimming and J lost 4 bases, with 7 bases between them. The CDR3 loop spans 12 amino acids. CDR1 and CDR2 (germline): SNHLY, FYNNEI. CDR3 nucleotides: TGTGCCAGCAGGGACAGAAATCAGCCCCAGCATTTT. Translation gives CASRDRNQPQHF.

Here the CDR3 reads CSVEPAPYEQYF. DNA of the CDR3: TGCAGCGTTGAGCCAGCCCCCTACGAGCAGTACTTC. The rearrangement links TRBV29-1 to TRBJ2-7, with unresolved D. This CDR3 contains 12 residues. Germline CDR1 is SQVTM and CDR2 is ANQGSEA. Trimming shortened V by 3 bases and J by 2 bases, and 8 bases separated the two germline ends.

This clone was detected only once. The chain recombines TRBV13 with TRBJ2-7; no reliable D call. CDR1 is PRHDT and CDR2 is FYEKMQ in the germline V gene (reference sequence). The germline V and J ends were trimmed by 1 base and 2 bases, with 12 bases remaining between them. The CDR3 has 15 amino acids. The CDR3 nucleotides read TGTGCCAGCAGCTTAGCCGGAGAAATGCCCTACGAGCAGTACTTC. Translation: CASSLAGEMPYEQYF.

The chain carries TRBV27 and TRBJ2-5; D is undetermined. V was clipped by 8 bases and J by 4 bases, with 20 bases between them. The germline CDR1 and CDR2 sequences are MNHEY and SMNVEV (reference sequence). This CDR3 is 15 amino acids long. The CDR3 bases are TGTGCCAGCGGCCCCTTCGGCAGCAAGGGAGAGACCCAGTACTTC. Its translation: CASGPFGSKGETQYF.

The V call is TRBV10-1, the J call TRBJ2-3, with D perhaps TRBD1 (5 bases). The CDR3 covers 15 residues. The ends were cut back, 3 bases at V and 2 bases at J, with 12 bases in the middle. The germline CDR1 and CDR2 sequences are WNHNN and SYGVQD (reference sequence). The CDR3 loop is CASSDQDTSTDTQYF. CDR3 DNA: TGCGCCAGCAGTGATCAGGACACTTCCACAGATACGCAGTATTTT.

The genes are TRBV13 and TRBJ1-2; D is undetermined. CDR3 length: 12 residues. V was pared by 4 bases and J by 7 bases, with 10 bases between. Looked up from germline, CDR1 is PRHDT and CDR2 is FYEKMQ (reference sequence). The CDR3 reads CASSSQVVGYTF. The CDR3 DNA reads TGTGCCAGCAGCTCCCAGGTTGTTGGCTACACCTTC.

The chain couples TRBV28 to TRBJ2-7; D assignment may be TRBD1 or TRBD2 (5 bases each). Germline V lookup: CDR1 MDHEN, CDR2 SYDVKM. The V and J ends lost 3 bases and 0 bases respectively, with 9 bases between them. There are 14 residues in the CDR3. DNA for the CDR3: TGTGCCAGCAGTTTCCGGGGACGCTCCTACGAGCAGTACTTC. Encoded protein: CASSFRGRSYEQYF.

Notes on this clone: The junction and the germline gene differ at one end; a read error may be behind it. The chain combines TRBV7-9 with TRBJ2-7, with 7 bases fitting TRBD1. Germline V gives CDR1 SEHNR, CDR2 FQNEAQ (reference sequence). CDR3 length: 15 amino acids. The CDR3 DNA reads as TGTGCCGGCAGCTTAGCACAGGGGACCGTCTACGAGCAGTACTTC. Residues: CAGSLAQGTVYEQYF.

The chain is built from TRBV10-2 and TRBJ2-5; tentatively, D is TRBD1 (6 bases). V lost 6 bases and J 1 base, leaving 12 bases between the germline ends. CDR1 is WSHSY, CDR2 SAAADI, per germline. The CDR3 is 14 amino acids. As DNA, the CDR3 is TGCGCCAGCAGAACGACAGGTTCCCAAGAGACCCAGTACTTC. This codes for CASRTTGSQETQYF.

The chain links TRBV6-5 to TRBJ1-2; tentative D call: TRBD1 (5 bases). Trimming stripped 8 bases from V and 5 bases from J, with 15 bases between. The CDR3 covers 13 residues. Looked up from germline, CDR1 is MNHEY and CDR2 is SVGAGI. The CDR3 spells CASQIRVGYGYTF. The CDR3 nucleotides read TGTGCCAGCCAGATCAGGGTAGGATATGGCTACACCTTC.

Concerning this clone itself: Other DNA variants within this sample encode the same CDR3. The chain joins TRBV6-5 to TRBJ2-7; unclear D gene. V was pared by 0 bases and J by 0 bases, with 3 bases between. The CDR3 contains 13 residues. Germline CDR1 is MNHEY and CDR2 is SVGAGI. The CDR3 DNA sequence: TGTGCCAGCAGTTACTCCATCTCCTACGAGCAGTACTTC. This gives the protein CASSYSISYEQYF.

This CDR3 is CASSSGRDNTGELFF. The CDR3 DNA is TGTGCCAGCAGTTCGGGCAGGGATAACACCGGGGAGCTGTTTTTT. V is TRBV6-5 and J is TRBJ2-2, with D possibly being TRBD1 (5 bases). The CDR3 length is 15 residues. Germline V CDR1 and CDR2: MNHEY, SVGAGI. V was cut by 4 bases and J by 2 bases, with 11 bases left in between.

The J gene is TRBJ2-2, the V gene TRBV4-1; 8 bases agree with TRBD2. Per germline, CDR1 MGHRA and CDR2 YSYEKL. Germline trimming cut 4 bases from V and 6 bases from J; bases unmatched to any gene: 10. This CDR3 contains 16 residues. Written as DNA, the CDR3 is TGCGCCAGCAGCCGGAAGGAGCGGGAGTGGTCCGGGGAGCTGTTTTTT. This translates into CASSRKEREWSGELFF.